One and the same sample provided the 24 T cell receptor beta chains below, sequenced in a study of OX40 agonist ivuxolimab in advanced cancers. Using immunoSEQ multiplex PCR, the repertoire was profiled, and TCRdb retains in-frame clones only, with some absent. The sample carries 60,000 to 80,000 clones, roughly 88% recorded once. The sample here was CD4+ or CD8+ T cells sorted from blood, taken in a trial of the OX40 agonist ivuxolimab. The receptors derive from an adult with an advanced solid tumor such as melanoma, head and neck, liver or kidney cancer.

In its sample, this clone was seen a few times. This chain uses TRBV7-2 with TRBJ2-1; 10 nucleotides align to TRBD2. CDR1 and CDR2 from the germline V gene are SGHTA and FQGNSA. The CDR3 runs 16 residues. The trim removed 1 base at V and 3 bases at J, leaving 3 bases unmatched. The CDR3 DNA follows: TGTGCCAGCAGCTTAGTGAGGACTAGCGGCTACAATGAGCAGTTCTTC. It yields the protein CASSLVRTSGYNEQFF.

The J gene is TRBJ2-5, the V gene TRBV5-1; D might be TRBD2 (6 bases). The CDR3 contains 14 residues. V lost 4 bases and J lost 4, with 14 bases in between. Germline V gene data show CDR1 as SGHRS and CDR2 as YFSETQ. DNA of the CDR3: TGCGCCAGCAGCGCCCCACGGAGGGGAGAGACCCAGTACTTC. This gives the protein CASSAPRRGETQYF.

Written as DNA, the CDR3 is TGTGCCAGCAGCAAAGATTTGGGGGCCGGGTTGGGCCTCCTTGGCGAGCAGTACTTC. This translates into CASSKDLGAGLGLLGEQYF. V gene TRBV21-1 combines with J gene TRBJ2-7; the D segment call TRBD1 is taken from the table without a DNA check. TRBV21-1 constitutes a pseudogene. CDR3 length equals 19 residues.

V and J are TRBV6-5 and TRBJ1-4; D possibly corresponds to TRBD1 (5 bases). There are 14 residues in the CDR3. V lost 4 bases and J 11 bases, leaving 17 bases between the germline ends. CDR1 MNHEY and CDR2 SVGAGI come from the germline V gene. CDR3 coding DNA: TGTGCCAGCAGTTGGGAGCGGTGGGGGGGGAAACTGTTTTTT. Protein product: CASSWERWGGKLFF.

The J gene is TRBJ1-2, the V gene TRBV7-9, with 8 bases aligning to TRBD1. J lost 2 bases, V lost 5 bases, and 4 bases had no gene match. This CDR3 has 14 residues. CDR1 is SEHNR and CDR2 is FQNEAQ in the germline V gene (reference sequence). CDR3 protein: CASSRGQENYGYTF. Here the CDR3 DNA reads TGTGCCAGCAGCAGGGGACAGGAGAACTATGGCTACACCTTC.

This rearrangement joins TRBV28 to TRBJ2-7, with TRBD2 identical over 13 bases. V shed 5 bases, J shed 1 base, and the junction held 11 bases outside the gene matches. The germline CDR1 and CDR2 sequences are MDHEN and SYDVKM. This CDR3 has 18 amino acids. The CDR3 region has the DNA TGTGCCAGCAGTCCAGGGACTAGCGGGACCTCACTGTCCTACGAGCAGTACTTC. This gives the protein CASSPGTSGTSLSYEQYF.

The chain employs TRBV29-1 and TRBJ2-3, with D unresolved. The CDR3 length is 14 residues. Germline loops: CDR1 SQVTM, CDR2 ANQGSEA. Trimming shortened V by 3 bases and J by 2 bases, and 12 bases separated the two germline ends. CDR3 amino acids: CSVEKPTVTDTQYF. CDR3 DNA: TGCAGCGTTGAGAAACCGACGGTCACAGATACGCAGTATTTT.

This chain uses TRBV5-1 with TRBJ2-5; D perhaps matches TRBD1 (5 bases). The DNA end favors TRBJ2-7, so the J call may be wrong. The CDR3 totals 13 residues. Germline CDR1 is SGHRS and CDR2 is YFSETQ. As DNA, the CDR3 is TGCGCCAGCAGCGTGTCGACAGCCTACGAGCAGTACTTC. Protein sequence: CASSVSTAYEQYF.

The V and J genes are TRBV28 and TRBJ1-2; TRBD1 aligns across 10 bases. V lost 3 bases and J lost 8; bases outside the gene matches: 12. There are 16 residues in the CDR3. Per the germline V gene, CDR1 is MDHEN and CDR2 is SYDVKM. CDR3 in amino acids: CASSLPLGQGVKGYTF. The CDR3 coding sequence is TGTGCCAGCAGTTTGCCCCTTGGACAGGGGGTGAAAGGCTACACCTTC.

The chain couples TRBV30 to TRBJ2-2; D call uncertain. Germline-derived CDR1 and CDR2 are GTSNPN and SVGIG (reference sequence). The germline V and J ends were trimmed by 5 bases and 6 bases, with 13 bases remaining between them. The CDR3 length is 13 residues. The CDR3 DNA reads TGTGCCTGGGCCCGGAGTGGCTCCGGGGAGCTGTTTTTT. This codes for CAWARSGSGELFF.

This chain connects TRBV7-9 to TRBJ2-7; 11 positions agree with TRBD2. The V gene end was trimmed by 5 bases and the J gene end by 4 bases; junction bases not matched to a gene: 4. This CDR3 comprises 14 residues. Germline V gives CDR1 SEHNR, CDR2 FQNEAQ (reference sequence). CDR3 region: CASSRGTSGYEQYF. Here the CDR3 DNA reads TGTGCCAGCAGCCGCGGGACTAGCGGTTACGAGCAGTACTTC.

The rearrangement uses TRBV5-1 and TRBJ2-7, with a weak D call TRBD1 (6 bases). This CDR3 has 12 residues. Trimming shortened V by 4 bases and J by 5 bases, and 10 bases separated the two germline ends. Germline V gene data show CDR1 as SGHRS and CDR2 as YFSETQ. CDR3 region: CASSGGLDEQYF. The CDR3 coding sequence is TGCGCCAGCAGCGGGGGCCTAGACGAGCAGTACTTC.

The chain employs TRBV5-6 and TRBJ1-4, with D unclear. This CDR3 has 14 amino acids. V was shortened by 1 base and J by 5 bases, with 9 bases between the two germline ends. Germline lookup yields CDR1 SGHDT and CDR2 YYEEEE. The CDR3: CASSLLLKNEKLFF. The CDR3 nucleotides read TGTGCCAGCAGCTTGCTTCTGAAGAATGAAAAACTGTTTTTT.

The J gene is TRBJ2-1, the V gene TRBV6-6; 8 positions match TRBD1. The CDR3 sequence is 15 residues long. The germline CDR1 and CDR2 sequences are MNHNY and SVGAGI (reference sequence). J was trimmed by 3 bases and V by 7 bases; bases with no gene match: 8. Written as DNA, the CDR3 is TGTGCCAGCACGGGGACAGGAGATTTCTACAATGAGCAGTTCTTC. Translation: CASTGTGDFYNEQFF.

V gene TRBV2 combines with J gene TRBJ2-5; the D gene is possibly TRBD1 (5 bases). This CDR3 region has 11 residues. V lost 10 bases to trimming and J lost 3 bases, with 9 bases between them. From germline, CDR1 is SNHLY and CDR2 FYNNEI. CDR3 protein: CAIVREETQYF. Written as DNA, the CDR3 is TGTGCCATTGTCAGGGAAGAGACCCAGTACTTC.

The J gene is TRBJ2-3, the V gene TRBV9; perhaps D is TRBD1 or TRBD2 (6 bases each). The germline V gene encodes CDR1 SGDLS and CDR2 YYNGEE. V was trimmed by 4 bases and J by 2 bases, leaving 17 bases between them. CDR3 length equals 16 residues. The CDR3 bases are TGTGCCAGCAGCCTAGGAGGGGGACGGATCACAGATACGCAGTATTTT. Residues: CASSLGGGRITDTQYF.

The V and J genes are TRBV18 and TRBJ2-7; 10 nucleotides line up with TRBD1. Germline CDR1 reads KGHSH; CDR2 reads LQKENI. After removal of 6 bases from V and 0 bases from J, the junction contained 8 bases not matched to a gene. The CDR3 runs 16 residues. The CDR3 coding sequence is TGTGCCAGCTCCCCGGGGACAGGGGAAAGCTCCTACGAGCAGTACTTC. It translates to CASSPGTGESSYEQYF.

The J gene is TRBJ2-7, the V gene TRBV7-2; TRBD2 matches at 12 bases. The V gene end was trimmed by 1 base and the J gene end by 6 bases; junction bases not matched to a gene: 10. The CDR3 is 17 amino acids. Germline V gene data show CDR1 as SGHTA and CDR2 as FQGNSA. Here the CDR3 DNA reads TGTGCCAGCAGCTTAGGGGGACTAGCGGGCCGTCGGGGCGAGCAGTACTTC. Its protein is CASSLGGLAGRRGEQYF. The full variable domain, its missing parts supplied by reference TRBV7-2 and TRBJ2-7, is GAGVSQSPSNKVTEKGKDVELRCDPISGHTALYWYRQSLGQGLEFLIYFQGNSAPDKSGLPSDRFSAERTGGSVSTLTIQRTQQEDSAVYLCASSLGGLAGRRGEQYFGPGTRLTVT.

The V gene is TRBV18, the J gene TRBJ2-4; TRBD2 agrees at 13 bases. V shed 2 bases, J shed 7 bases, and the junction held 8 bases outside the gene matches. This CDR3 is built from 17 residues. Germline V gives CDR1 KGHSH, CDR2 LQKENI. The CDR3 region has the DNA TGTGCCAGCTCACCAAGGACTAGCGGGAGCTATGGGAACATTCAGTACTTC. It specifies CASSPRTSGSYGNIQYF. The variable domain in full, completed from reference TRBV18 and TRBJ2-4, reads NAGVMQNPRHLVRRRGQEARLRCSPMKGHSHVYWYRQLPEEGLKFMVYLQKENIIDESGMPKERFSAEFPKEGPSILRIQQVVRGDSAAYFCASSPRTSGSYGNIQYFGAGTRLSVL.

The gene calls are TRBV5-4 and TRBJ2-1, with D maybe TRBD2 (6 bases). Trimming left V 3 bases short and J 8 bases short, with 15 bases between. CDR1 and CDR2 (germline): SGHNT, YYREEE (reference sequence). The CDR3 loop spans 14 amino acids. This CDR3 reads CASSSSSATDEQFF. The CDR3 coding sequence is TGTGCCAGCAGCTCTTCTAGCGCAACCGATGAGCAGTTCTTC. The full variable domain, rest sourced from reference TRBV5-4 and TRBJ2-1, is ETGVTQSPTHLIKTRGQQVTLRCSSQSGHNTVSWYQQALGQGPQFIFQYYREEENGRGNFPPRFSGLQFPNYSSELNVNALELDDSALYLCASSSSSATDEQFFGPGTRLTVL.

This sequence joins TRBV5-1 and TRBJ2-2; TRBD2 matches at 8 bases. The germline V gene has CDR1 SGHRS and CDR2 YFSETQ. V lost 2 bases, J lost 4 bases, and 7 bases stayed unmatched. The CDR3 length is 16 residues. The CDR3 region is CASSFGPAGATGELFF. The CDR3 nucleotides are TGCGCCAGCAGCTTCGGTCCAGCGGGAGCCACCGGGGAGCTGTTTTTT.

The rearrangement joins TRBV5-4 to TRBJ1-5; D might be TRBD1 (6 bases). Deletions cut 0 bases from V and 2 bases from J, with 9 bases between. CDR3 length equals 15 residues. Germline V gives CDR1 SGHNT, CDR2 YYREEE (reference sequence). The CDR3 sequence: CASSLDPGGNQPQHF. In DNA, the CDR3 is TGTGCCAGCAGCTTGGACCCAGGGGGCAATCAGCCCCAGCATTTT.

V usage is TRBV6-5 and J usage is TRBJ2-5; no firm D call. CDR1 and CDR2 from the germline V gene are MNHEY and SVGAGI. Trimming cost V 3 bases and J 7 bases, with 12 bases left between them. The CDR3 covers 13 residues. DNA of the CDR3: TGTGCCAGCAGTTATTCGGTCGTGGGGACCCAGTACTTC. This encodes CASSYSVVGTQYF.

This chain joins TRBV4-2 and TRBJ1-1; D possibly corresponds to TRBD1 (5 bases). The CDR3 has 15 residues. V dropped 4 bases and J dropped 6 bases, with 18 bases sitting between them. The germline gives CDR1 LGHNA, CDR2 YNFKEQ. Here the CDR3 DNA reads TGTGCCAGCAGCCCCCGATCCTCAGGGACCTCTGAAGCTTTCTTT. It codes for CASSPRSSGTSEAFF.